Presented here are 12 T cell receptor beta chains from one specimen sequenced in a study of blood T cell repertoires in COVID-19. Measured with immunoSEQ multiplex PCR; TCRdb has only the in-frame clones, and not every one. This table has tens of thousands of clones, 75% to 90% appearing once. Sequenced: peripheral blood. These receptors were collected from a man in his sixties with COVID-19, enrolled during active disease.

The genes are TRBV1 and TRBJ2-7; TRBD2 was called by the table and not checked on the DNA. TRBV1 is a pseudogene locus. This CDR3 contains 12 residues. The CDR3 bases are TGCACCTACGGGTTGGATCTCTACGAGCAGTACTTC. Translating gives CTYGLDLYEQYF.

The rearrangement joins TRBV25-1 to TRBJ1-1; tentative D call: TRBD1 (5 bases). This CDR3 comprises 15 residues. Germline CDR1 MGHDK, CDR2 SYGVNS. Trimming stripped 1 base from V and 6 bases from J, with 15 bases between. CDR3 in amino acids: CASSEWREGKAEAFF. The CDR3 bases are TGTGCCAGCAGTGAATGGAGGGAGGGGAAGGCTGAAGCTTTCTTT. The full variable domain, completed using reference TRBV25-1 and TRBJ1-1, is EADIYQTPRYLVIGTGKKITLECSQTMGHDKMYWYQQDPGMELHLIHYSYGVNSTEKGDLSSESTVSRIRTEHFPLTLESARPSHTSQYLCASSEWREGKAEAFFGQGTRLTVV.

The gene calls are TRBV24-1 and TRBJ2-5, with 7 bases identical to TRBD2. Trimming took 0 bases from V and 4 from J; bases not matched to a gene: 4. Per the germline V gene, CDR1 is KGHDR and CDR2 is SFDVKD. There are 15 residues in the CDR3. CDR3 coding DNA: TGTGCCACCAGTGATTTGCGTTCGGGGGGAGAGACCCAGTACTTC. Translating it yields CATSDLRSGGETQYF.

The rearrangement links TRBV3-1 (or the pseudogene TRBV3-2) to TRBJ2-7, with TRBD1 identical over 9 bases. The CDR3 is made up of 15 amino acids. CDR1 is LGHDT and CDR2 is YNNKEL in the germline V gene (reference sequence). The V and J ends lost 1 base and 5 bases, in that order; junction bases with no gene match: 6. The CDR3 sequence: CASSQAYRGLNEQYF. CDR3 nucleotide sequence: TGTGCCAGCAGCCAAGCCTACAGGGGGCTAAACGAGCAGTACTTC.

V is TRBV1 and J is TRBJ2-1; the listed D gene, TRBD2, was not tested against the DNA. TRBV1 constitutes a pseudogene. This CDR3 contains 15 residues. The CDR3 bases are TGCACCAGCAGCCAAGGGGGGGGCCGTCTACCTGAGCAGTTCTTC. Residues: CTSSQGGGRLPEQFF.

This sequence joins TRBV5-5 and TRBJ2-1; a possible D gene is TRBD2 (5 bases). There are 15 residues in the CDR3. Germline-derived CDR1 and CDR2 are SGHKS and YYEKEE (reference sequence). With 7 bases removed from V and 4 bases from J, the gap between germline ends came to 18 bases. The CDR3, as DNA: TGTGCCAGCCCTCGAGGGAGCCCCACGTACAATGAGCAGTTCTTC. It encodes CASPRGSPTYNEQFF.

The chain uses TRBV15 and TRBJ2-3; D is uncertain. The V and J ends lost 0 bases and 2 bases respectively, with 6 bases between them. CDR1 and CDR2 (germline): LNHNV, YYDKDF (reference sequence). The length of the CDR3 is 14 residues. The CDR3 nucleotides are TGTGCCACCAGCAGAGAACCTAACACAGATACGCAGTATTTT. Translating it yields CATSREPNTDTQYF.

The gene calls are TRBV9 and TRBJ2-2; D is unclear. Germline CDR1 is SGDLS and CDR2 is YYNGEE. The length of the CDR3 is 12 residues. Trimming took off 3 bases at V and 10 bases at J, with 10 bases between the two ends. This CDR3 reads CASSALPEELFF. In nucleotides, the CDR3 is TGTGCCAGCAGCGCTCTACCCGAGGAGCTGTTTTTT. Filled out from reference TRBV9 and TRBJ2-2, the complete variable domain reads DSGVTQTPKHLITATGQRVTLRCSPRSGDLSVYWYQQSLDQGLQFLIQYYNGEERAKGNILERFSAQQFPDLHSELNLSSLELGDSALYFCASSALPEELFFGEGSRLTVL.

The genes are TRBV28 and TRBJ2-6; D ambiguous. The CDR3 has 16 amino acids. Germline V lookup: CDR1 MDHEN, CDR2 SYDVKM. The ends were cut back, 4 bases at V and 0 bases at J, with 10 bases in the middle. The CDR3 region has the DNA TGTGCCAGCAGTTCGCCGTCAGACTCTGGGGCCAACGTCCTGACTTTC. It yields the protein CASSSPSDSGANVLTF.

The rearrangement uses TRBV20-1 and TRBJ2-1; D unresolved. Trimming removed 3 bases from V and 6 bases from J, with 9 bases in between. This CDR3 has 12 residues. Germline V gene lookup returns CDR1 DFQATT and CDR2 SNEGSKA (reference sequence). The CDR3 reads CSASASSNEQFF. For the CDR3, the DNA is TGCAGTGCTAGTGCTTCCAGCAATGAGCAGTTCTTC.

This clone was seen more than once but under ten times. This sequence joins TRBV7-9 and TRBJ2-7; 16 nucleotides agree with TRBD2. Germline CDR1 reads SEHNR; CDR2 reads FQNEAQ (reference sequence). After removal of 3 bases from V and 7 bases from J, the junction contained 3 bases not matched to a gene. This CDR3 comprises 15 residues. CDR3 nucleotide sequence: TGTGCCAGCAGCTTCTCGGGACTAGCGGGAGGGGAGCAGTACTTC. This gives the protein CASSFSGLAGGEQYF.

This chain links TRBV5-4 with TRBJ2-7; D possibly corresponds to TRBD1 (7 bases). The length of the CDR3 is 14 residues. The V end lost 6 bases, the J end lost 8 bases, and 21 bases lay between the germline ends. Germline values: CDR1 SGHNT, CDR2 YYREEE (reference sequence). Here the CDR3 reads CASTMQGGTEKQYF. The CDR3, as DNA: TGTGCCAGCACCATGCAGGGGGGTACGGAGAAGCAGTACTTC.